The entry below describes one T cell receptor beta chain. Its specificity is unknown. The CDR3 has 15 amino acids. V lost 1 base and J lost 6; bases outside the gene matches: 2. The germline V gene encodes CDR1 SGHVS and CDR2 FNYEAQ. All of the isolated RNA was reverse transcribed, so expressed TCRB transcripts were sequenced. Clones were sequenced by immunoSEQ multiplex PCR, and TCRdb holds only the in-frame ones, with some missing. This sample yields some 17,000 clones, of which roughly two thirds are seen a single time; 0.79% belongs to the top ten. This record comes from a study of beta chain features in type 1 diabetes. Study details: Sorted cell examination encompassed about 110 million cells across all samples. Whole-study findings and limits: There was a moderate but significant shortening of TCRB CDR3s in all four CD4+ subsets of Type 1 diabetes patients. A cDNA-based sequencing approach could over-represent cells with high TCR expression. Researchers caution that PCR might favor shorter templates, equally among patients and controls.

The J gene is TRBJ1-4, the V gene TRBV7-6; 10 bases agree with TRBD1. The sequence was collected from a man younger than 45 with type 1 diabetes. The material sequenced was stem cell memory CD4+ T cells from blood. The CDR3: CASSLGTGGHEKLFF. The CDR3 DNA follows: TGTGCCAGCAGCTTAGGGACAGGGGGACATGAAAAACTGTTTTTT.